This is a list of T cell receptor beta chains from one sample in a study of blood T cell repertoires in COVID-19. Libraries were prepared by immunoSEQ multiplex PCR; TCRdb keeps only in-frame clonotypes and omits some of them. Among more than 200,000 clones listed, roughly 88% were seen once. The specimen sequenced was peripheral blood. These receptors all come from a woman aged 40 to 49 who had recovered from COVID-19. Each CDR3 is given with its conserved first and last residue. The D gene is left open where the match is weak. A row's size may be missing; if present it is once, few, many or a size class.

j_gene: TRBJ2-1; d_gene: TRBD2; abundance: NA; v_gene: TRBV5-1; CDR3nt: TGCGCCAGCAGCTTGTCCGCAGCGGGAGTGAGGAATGAGCAGTTCTTC; CDR3aa: CASSLSAAGVRNEQFF
j_gene: TRBJ2-3; d_gene: NA; abundance: NA; v_gene: TRBV15; CDR3nt: TGTGCCACCAGCAGAGATTCGGTTTGGTCAGATACGCAGTATTTT; CDR3aa: CATSRDSVWSDTQYF
j_gene: TRBJ2-5; d_gene: NA; abundance: NA; v_gene: TRBV9; CDR3nt: TGTGCCAGCAGCGTAGGAGGTGGGACTTGGGCACAAGAGACCCAGTACTTC; CDR3aa: CASSVGGGTWAQETQYF
j_gene: TRBJ2-6; d_gene: NA; abundance: NA; v_gene: TRBV19; CDR3nt: TGTGCCAGTAGTATTGAGGGTACCGGGGCCAACGTCCTGACTTTC; CDR3aa: CASSIEGTGANVLTF
j_gene: TRBJ2-2; d_gene: NA; abundance: NA; v_gene: TRBV18; CDR3nt: TGTGCCAGCTCACCAGACCTAGCATCCACCGGGGAGCTGTTTTTT; CDR3aa: CASSPDLASTGELFF
j_gene: TRBJ2-3; d_gene: TRBD1; abundance: once; v_gene: TRBV7-2; CDR3nt: TGTGCCAGCAGCCTCCGACAGGGATTCACAGATACGCAGTATTTT; CDR3aa: CASSLRQGFTDTQYF
j_gene: TRBJ1-5; d_gene: NA; abundance: NA; v_gene: TRBV30; CDR3nt: TGTGCCTGGAGTACGGGGACTGGTAGCAATCAGCCCCAGCATTTT; CDR3aa: CAWSTGTGSNQPQHF
j_gene: TRBJ2-3; d_gene: TRBD2; abundance: NA; v_gene: TRBV4-2; CDR3nt: TGTGCCAGCAGCCGAATCCTCGGCCTAGCGGGGAGCACAGATACGCAGTATTTT; CDR3aa: CASSRILGLAGSTDTQYF
j_gene: TRBJ2-3; d_gene: TRBD2; abundance: NA; v_gene: TRBV6-1; CDR3nt: TGTGCCAGCAGTGAACTAGCGGGAGGGGCTAGCACAGATACGCAGTATTTT; CDR3aa: CASSELAGGASTDTQYF
j_gene: TRBJ1-5; d_gene: NA; abundance: NA; v_gene: TRBV28; CDR3nt: TGTGCCAGCAGTTTGAGCGGTAACAATCAGCCCCAGCATTTT; CDR3aa: CASSLSGNNQPQHF
j_gene: TRBJ1-2; d_gene: NA; abundance: few; v_gene: TRBV20-1; CDR3nt: TGCAGTGCTAGTAGCGGAGGGAACTATGGCTACACCTTC; CDR3aa: CSASSGGNYGYTF
j_gene: TRBJ2-7; d_gene: TRBD2; abundance: NA; v_gene: TRBV5-5; CDR3nt: TGTGCCAGCAGCTCGGGAGCCCTAGCGGGAGTACAATACGAGCAGTACTTC; CDR3aa: CASSSGALAGVQYEQYF
j_gene: TRBJ1-2; d_gene: NA; abundance: NA; v_gene: TRBV2; CDR3nt: TGTGCCAGCAGTGAAAGGACAAGAGCTAACTATGGCTACACCTTC; CDR3aa: CASSERTRANYGYTF
j_gene: TRBJ1-4; d_gene: NA; abundance: NA; v_gene: TRBV5-5; CDR3nt: TGTGCCAGCAGCTTGGTGTCAGGGGTGGGCGAAAAACTGTTTTTT; CDR3aa: CASSLVSGVGEKLFF
j_gene: TRBJ2-1; d_gene: NA; abundance: NA; v_gene: TRBV19; CDR3nt: TGTGCCAGTAGTACACAGTTGGTGGGTGAGCAGTTCTTC; CDR3aa: CASSTQLVGEQFF
j_gene: TRBJ2-2; d_gene: TRBD2; abundance: NA; v_gene: TRBV4-3; CDR3nt: TGCGCCAGCAGCCAAGATGGGCTAGCGGGGGTGACCGGGGAGCTGTTTTTT; CDR3aa: CASSQDGLAGVTGELFF
j_gene: TRBJ2-1; d_gene: NA; abundance: NA; v_gene: TRBV20-1; CDR3nt: TGCAGTGCTAGTGGTACTTACAATGAGCAGTTCTTC; CDR3aa: CSASGTYNEQFF
j_gene: TRBJ2-2; d_gene: NA; abundance: once; v_gene: TRBV9; CDR3nt: TGTGCCAGCAGCGCAGACGGGTTGCGCACCGGGGAGCTGTTTTTT; CDR3aa: CASSADGLRTGELFF
j_gene: TRBJ1-1; d_gene: TRBD1; abundance: NA; v_gene: TRBV29-1; CDR3nt: TGCAGCGTTGAAGTCGGGACAGGGACTGAAGCTTTCTTT; CDR3aa: CSVEVGTGTEAFF
j_gene: TRBJ1-2; d_gene: TRBD1; abundance: NA; v_gene: TRBV19; CDR3nt: TGTGCCAGTAACCTGGGACAGGGGTATACTTATGGCTACACCTTC; CDR3aa: CASNLGQGYTYGYTF
j_gene: TRBJ2-7; d_gene: NA; abundance: once; v_gene: TRBV6-5; CDR3nt: TGTGCCAGCACCCCCCGGAGGGCTGGGGGCTACGAGCAGTACTTC; CDR3aa: CASTPRRAGGYEQYF
j_gene: TRBJ1-2; d_gene: TRBD1; abundance: NA; v_gene: TRBV7-3; CDR3nt: TGTGCCAGCAGCTTAACAGGGGGCAACTATGGCTACACCTTC; CDR3aa: CASSLTGGNYGYTF
j_gene: TRBJ2-1; d_gene: TRBD2; abundance: NA; v_gene: TRBV5-1; CDR3nt: TGCGCCAGCAGCTCCCTACTAGCGGGAGAAATGAATGAGCAGTTCTTC; CDR3aa: CASSSLLAGEMNEQFF
j_gene: TRBJ2-3; d_gene: NA; abundance: NA; v_gene: TRBV6-2/TRBV6-3; CDR3nt: TGTGCCAGCAGTCTCATGACTACTAGGCGCGATACGCAGTATTTT; CDR3aa: CASSLMTTRRDTQYF
j_gene: TRBJ2-3; d_gene: NA; abundance: NA; v_gene: TRBV30; CDR3nt: TGTGCCGTACGACTAGCAGATACGCAGTATTTT; CDR3aa: CAVRLADTQYF
j_gene: TRBJ2-7; d_gene: TRBD1; abundance: NA; v_gene: TRBV7-9; CDR3nt: TGTGCCAGCACACCCTGGACCGGGACAGGGGAGTACGAGCAGTACTTC; CDR3aa: CASTPWTGTGEYEQYF
j_gene: TRBJ1-1; d_gene: NA; abundance: few; v_gene: TRBV19; CDR3nt: TGTGCCACTACCGAGGGGGTATTAACTGAAGCTTTCTTT; CDR3aa: CATTEGVLTEAFF
j_gene: TRBJ2-3; d_gene: TRBD2; abundance: NA; v_gene: TRBV10-3; CDR3nt: TGTGCCATCAGTGGGACTAGCGGGGTCTCAGATACGCAGTATTTT; CDR3aa: CAISGTSGVSDTQYF
j_gene: TRBJ2-7; d_gene: NA; abundance: NA; v_gene: TRBV7-9; CDR3nt: TGTGCCAGCAGCTCCTCAGGGAATTCCGTCTACGAGCAGTACTTC; CDR3aa: CASSSSGNSVYEQYF
j_gene: TRBJ2-2; d_gene: NA; abundance: once; v_gene: TRBV30; CDR3nt: TGTGCCTGGAGAACCCTTACTAGGTCCCCCGGGGAGCTGTTTTTT; CDR3aa: CAWRTLTRSPGELFF
j_gene: TRBJ2-3; d_gene: TRBD1; abundance: NA; v_gene: TRBV5-3; CDR3nt: TGTGCCGGACGCCGGGACAGGATGAGTGGAGGGGACACAGATACGCAGTATTTT; CDR3aa: CAGRRDRMSGGDTDTQYF
j_gene: TRBJ2-1; d_gene: TRBD2; abundance: NA; v_gene: TRBV7-2; CDR3nt: TGTGCCAGCAGCTTAGCGGGTAGCGGGGGCCCTAGCTCCTACAATGAGCAGTTCTTC; CDR3aa: CASSLAGSGGPSSYNEQFF
j_gene: TRBJ2-7; d_gene: TRBD1; abundance: NA; v_gene: TRBV9; CDR3nt: TGTGCCAGCAGCGTAGTAGGGGACAGGGGCAAGCAGTACTTC; CDR3aa: CASSVVGDRGKQYF
j_gene: TRBJ2-7; d_gene: TRBD1; abundance: once; v_gene: TRBV13; CDR3nt: TGTGCCAGCAGCGCAGACAGGGGATTTACCTACGAGCAGTACTTC; CDR3aa: CASSADRGFTYEQYF
j_gene: TRBJ1-5; d_gene: NA; abundance: NA; v_gene: TRBV6-2/TRBV6-3; CDR3nt: TGTGCCAGCAGTCGCCACACAGGGTTGGGTCAGCCCCAGCATTTT; CDR3aa: CASSRHTGLGQPQHF
j_gene: TRBJ1-5; d_gene: NA; abundance: NA; v_gene: TRBV6-6; CDR3nt: TGTGCCAGCAGTACCCAACAGGCTAACAATCAGCCCCAGCATTTT; CDR3aa: CASSTQQANNQPQHF
j_gene: TRBJ1-1; d_gene: NA; abundance: NA; v_gene: TRBV4-3; CDR3nt: TGCGCCAGCAGCCAAGATCCCGGCACCCTGGGGGCCTTGAACACTGAAGCTTTCTTT; CDR3aa: CASSQDPGTLGALNTEAFF
j_gene: TRBJ2-7; d_gene: TRBD2; abundance: NA; v_gene: TRBV2; CDR3nt: TGTGCCAGCAGTGACATGGGACTAGCGGGAGCTTACGAGCAGTACTTC; CDR3aa: CASSDMGLAGAYEQYF
j_gene: TRBJ1-2; d_gene: NA; abundance: NA; v_gene: TRBV18; CDR3nt: TGTGCCAGCTCACCGGACCAAATACAGGGTGACTATGGCTACACCTTC; CDR3aa: CASSPDQIQGDYGYTF
j_gene: TRBJ2-3; d_gene: TRBD1; abundance: once; v_gene: TRBV7-2; CDR3nt: TGTGCCAGCAGCTTAAGCCCCGGGACAGGGAGTACAGATACGCAGTATTTT; CDR3aa: CASSLSPGTGSTDTQYF